These 16 T cell receptor beta chains came from one sample sequenced in a study of glioma-infiltrating T cells. The iRepertoire nested amplicon-rescue multiplex PCR amplified TCR alpha and beta CDR3s from RNA. Each CDR3 protein gets one entry after TCRdb re-called the multiplex PCR reads with MiXCR. The sample has 85,000 to 110,000 distinct CDR3 sequences; 29% are singletons. Material: glioma tissue, nonneoplastic brain tissue, or PBMCs (not recorded which). The source of these receptors is a human donor with low-grade glioma or glioblastoma, undergoing nonglioma brain surgery, or in good health (not recorded which).

In its sample, this clonotype was seen many times. The chain has TRBV27 and TRBJ1-5; no reliable D call. This CDR3 comprises 17 residues. V shed 8 bases and J shed 0 bases, with 20 bases lying between them. Germline V gene data show CDR1 as MNHEY and CDR2 as SMNVEV (reference sequence). CDR3 region: CASVARFGSYSNQPQHF. CDR3 nucleotides: TGTGCCAGCGTGGCCAGATTCGGATCGTATAGCAATCAGCCCCAGCATTTT.

This clonotype was observed many times. V and J are TRBV20-1 and TRBJ2-5; D remains unclear. CDR1 is DFQATT, CDR2 SNEGSKA, per germline (reference sequence). V lost 6 bases to trimming and J lost 4 bases, with 21 bases between them. CDR3 size: 15 residues. CDR3 region: CSAVPGRVSLETQYF. The CDR3 DNA reads as TGCAGTGCCGTCCCCGGTAGAGTTTCTTTAGAGACCCAGTACTTC.

This clonotype was recorded many times. V is TRBV7-6 and J is TRBJ2-5; D gene unclear. Germline V CDR1 and CDR2: SGHVS, FNYEAQ. The CDR3 is 14 amino acids. Trimming cost V 1 base and J 3 bases, with 9 bases left between them. This chain's CDR3 is CASSLEGPKETQYF. Here the CDR3 DNA reads TGTGCCAGCAGCTTAGAGGGCCCGAAAGAGACCCAGTACTTC.

The V call is TRBV16, the J call TRBJ2-1; either TRBD1 or TRBD2 may supply D (6 bases each). The CDR3 extends over 18 amino acids. Germline-derived CDR1 and CDR2 are KGHSY and FQNENV. The V gene lost 4 bases and the J gene lost 6 bases, with 25 bases spanning the gap. The CDR3 spells CASSRQYPGAQSVNEQFF. CDR3 DNA: TGTGCCAGCAGCCGCCAATATCCGGGGGCCCAATCGGTCAATGAGCAGTTCTTC.

This clonotype was detected a few times. The chain combines TRBV19 with TRBJ2-1; D perhaps matches TRBD2 (6 bases). The V and J ends lost 3 bases and 5 bases respectively, with 17 bases between them. The CDR3 runs to 16 residues. Germline V gives CDR1 LNHDA, CDR2 SQIVND (reference sequence). The DNA for the CDR3 is TGTGCCAGTAGTATTTTGACTAGTAAAGGCCACAATGAGCAGTTCTTC. It is translated as CASSILTSKGHNEQFF.

This clonotype was found many times. The CDR3 DNA sequence: TGTGCCAGCAGTTACTCGAGAGGGAACCATGAGCAGTTCTTC. Protein: CASSYSRGNHEQFF. The J gene is TRBJ2-1, the V gene TRBV6-6, with a possible D match to TRBD2 (5 bases). The CDR3 loop spans 14 amino acids. Germline-derived CDR1 and CDR2 are MNHNY and SVGAGI (reference sequence). Trimming pared 0 bases from V and 8 bases from J, leaving 11 bases between.

This clonotype was observed a handful of times. A much larger clone sits a single nucleotide away, making a read error possible. The chain is built from TRBV7-2 and TRBJ2-3; D not certain. The J call may be mistaken, given a closer DNA end match to TRBJ1-5. The germline V gene has CDR1 SGHTA and CDR2 FQGNSA. The CDR3 length is 15 residues. The CDR3 DNA is TGTGCCAGCAGCTTAGCGCGACTAGCGGTAGATACGCAGCATTTT. Residues: CASSLARLAVDTQHF.

About this clonotype: An end of the junction differs from the germline gene, which may be a read error. The rearrangement uses TRBV20-1 and TRBJ2-4; TRBD1 might be the D (5 bases). Germline-derived CDR1 and CDR2 are DFQATT and SNEGSKA (reference sequence). The CDR3 is 15 residues long. In DNA form, the CDR3 reads TGCAGTGGTAACGACAGTGTCGGAGCCAAAAACACTCAGTACTTC. As protein: CSGNDSVGAKNTQYF.

Ten or more counts support this clonotype. The chain carries TRBV28 and TRBJ2-2; D assignment may be TRBD1 or TRBD2 (6 bases each). The V end lost 5 bases, the J end lost 5 bases, and 12 bases lay between the germline ends. Germline CDR1 reads MDHEN; CDR2 reads SYDVKM. The CDR3 loop spans 14 amino acids. CDR3 in amino acids: CASSPWGATGELFF. CDR3 DNA sequence: TGTGCCAGCAGTCCGTGGGGGGCGACCGGGGAGCTGTTTTTT.

At least ten counts were recorded for this clonotype. V is TRBV6-1 and J is TRBJ1-3, with 7 bases that match TRBD1. This CDR3 comprises 15 residues. Germline trimming cut 6 bases from V and 3 bases from J; bases unmatched to any gene: 8. Germline V CDR1 and CDR2: MNHNS, SASEGT. The CDR3, as DNA: TGTGCCAGCAGCCAACAGGGGTTCGGTGGAAACACCATATATTTT. Protein sequence: CASSQQGFGGNTIYF.

This clonotype was counted between two and nine times. It may be a read error: a sequence one base away is much more abundant. This chain links TRBV7-2 with TRBJ2-5, with D possibly matching TRBD1 (6 bases). Germline loops: CDR1 SGHTA, CDR2 FQGNSA. The CDR3 extends over 14 amino acids. The DNA for the CDR3 is TGTGCCAGCAGCGGGCAGATACAGGGAGAGACCCAGCACTTC. Translating it yields CASSGQIQGETQHF.

There are many counts of this clonotype. This sequence joins TRBV4-3 and TRBJ2-3; TRBD1 matches 8 bases. The trim removed 4 bases at V and 4 bases at J, leaving 7 bases unmatched. The CDR3 runs 15 residues. CDR1 is LGHNA, CDR2 YSLEER, per germline. CDR3 region: CASSPGGGWSDTQYF. In nucleotides, the CDR3 is TGCGCCAGCAGCCCAGGGGGCGGTTGGTCAGATACGCAGTATTTT.

The table lists this clonotype with a few counts. V usage is TRBV18 and J usage is TRBJ2-7, with TRBD1 matching 7 bases. The germline CDR1 and CDR2 sequences are KGHSH and LQKENI. With 1 base clipped from V and 1 base from J, the junction kept 10 bases outside the gene matches. The CDR3 has 17 residues. CDR3 nucleotides: TGTGCCAGCTCACCACTCATCGACACGGGACAGTCCTACGAGCAGTACTTC. Encoded protein: CASSPLIDTGQSYEQYF.

This clonotype was detected many times. The CDR3 coding sequence is TGTGCCAGCAGCTTAGAGGTGGGGCTTCGAGGGCAGACCCAGTACTTC. This gives the protein CASSLEVGLRGQTQYF. The chain couples TRBV7-2 to TRBJ2-5; D tentatively reads TRBD1 or TRBD2 (5 bases each). Germline V gene lookup returns CDR1 SGHTA and CDR2 FQGNSA. V was pared by 1 base and J by 6 bases, with 18 bases between. This CDR3 contains 16 residues.

This clonotype was recorded many times. This chain uses TRBV20-1 with TRBJ1-2, with 7 bases that match TRBD1. V shed 3 bases and J 4 bases; nucleotides not matched to a gene: 5. The CDR3 contains 13 residues. The germline V gene has CDR1 DFQATT and CDR2 SNEGSKA (reference sequence). This chain's CDR3 is CSASRQGIYGYTF. CDR3 in DNA: TGCAGTGCTAGCCGACAGGGAATCTATGGCTACACCTTC.

In this sample, this clonotype turned up many times. This sequence joins TRBV7-6 and TRBJ1-1; tentatively, D is TRBD1 (5 bases). Germline CDR1 reads SGHVS; CDR2 reads FNYEAQ. The CDR3 contains 13 residues. Trimming removed 3 bases from V and 1 base from J, with 6 bases in between. This CDR3 is CASSFQGNTEAFF. CDR3 DNA: TGTGCCAGCAGCTTCCAGGGGAACACTGAAGCTTTCTTT.